The entry below describes one T cell receptor beta chain. What it recognizes is unknown. The data stem from a study of regulatory T cells in long-lasting Graves disease. Whole-study results and caveats: Persistent Graves' patients showed reduced TCR diversity versus newly diagnosed patients. Under persistent disease, TRBV28, TRBJ1-2 and TRBJ2-5 were used preferentially.

Library construction for TCR beta used iRepertoire HTBI primers and Arm-PCR of CDR3 regions. MiXCR was run by TCRdb on the multiplex PCR reads, yielding one entry per CDR3 protein. The sample records around 460,000 distinct CDR3 sequences, about 20% being singletons. The CDR3 runs to 16 residues. CDR1 SGHTA and CDR2 FQGNSA come from the germline V gene. Trimming took 6 bases from V and 3 from J, leaving 17 bases between them. Time point in this sample: persistent/refractory GD, antithyroid drugs over 5 years with positive TRAb. The TCR library was made from RNA extracted from PBMCs. Collection of peripheral blood (nine milliliters) was done using EDTA tubes.

The material was peripheral blood mononuclear cells (PBMCs), obtained when the disease was refractory, from a patient treated with antithyroid drugs. This clonotype was obtained from a female donor with Graves disease. V and J are TRBV7-2 and TRBJ2-2, with D hard to call. CDR3 amino acids: CASSLFLRPYTGELFF. DNA of the CDR3: TGTGCCAGCAGTCTGTTCCTTAGGCCCTACACCGGGGAGCTGTTTTTT. Combining the CDR3 with reference TRBV7-2 and TRBJ2-2 gives the whole variable domain GAGVSQSPSNKVTEKGKDVELRCDPISGHTALYWYRQSLGQGLEFLIYFQGNSAPDKSGLPSDRFSAERTGGSVSTLTIQRTQQEDSAVYLCASSLFLRPYTGELFFGEGSRLTVL.